Listed here are 10 T cell receptor beta chains from one sample, sequenced in a study of blood T cell repertoires in COVID-19. Assay used: immunoSEQ multiplex PCR; TCRdb lists only in-frame clones, some missing. This table has hundreds of thousands of clones, roughly 88% appearing once. The sequenced sample consisted of peripheral blood. Every receptor here comes from a woman aged 25 to 39 with COVID-19, enrolled during active disease.

V and J are TRBV30 and TRBJ2-5, with 13 bases fitting TRBD2. CDR3 size: 15 residues. J gave up 3 bases and V 2 bases, and 3 bases lay outside the gene matches. Germline loops: CDR1 GTSNPN, CDR2 SVGIG (reference sequence). For the CDR3, the DNA is TGTGCCTGGAGTCCCGGGACTAGCGGGAAAGAGACCCAGTACTTC. This codes for CAWSPGTSGKETQYF. The entire variable domain, with the rest obtained from reference TRBV30 and TRBJ2-5, is as follows: SQTIHQWPATLVQPVGSPLSLECTVEGTSNPNLYWYRQAAGRGLQLLFYSVGIGQISSEVPQNLSASRPQDRQFILSSKKLLLSDSGFYLCAWSPGTSGKETQYFGPGTRLLVL.

The chain recombines TRBV3-1 (or the pseudogene TRBV3-2) with TRBJ1-2, with D unclear. Germline loops: CDR1 LGHDT, CDR2 YNNKEL (reference sequence). CDR3 length equals 15 residues. Trimming removed 0 bases at V and 6 bases at J, with 14 bases between. CDR3 loop: CASSQDPETRDGYTF. The DNA for the CDR3 is TGTGCCAGCAGCCAAGATCCGGAGACCCGGGATGGCTACACCTTC.

This chain links TRBV28 with TRBJ2-5, with 10 bases fitting TRBD1. V lost 3 bases, J lost 5 bases, and 6 bases stayed unmatched. Germline CDR1 reads MDHEN; CDR2 reads SYDVKM. The CDR3 has 15 residues. The CDR3 DNA sequence: TGTGCCAGCAGTTTGCCGACAGGGGGCATGGAGACCCAGTACTTC. Its translation: CASSLPTGGMETQYF.

The chain joins TRBV5-1 to TRBJ2-2, with D possibly TRBD2 on 5 matching bases. There are 15 residues in the CDR3. Trimming pared 0 bases from V and 5 bases from J, leaving 11 bases between. Germline-derived CDR1 and CDR2 are SGHRS and YFSETQ. The CDR3 region is CASSLVGVDTGELFF. In DNA form, the CDR3 reads TGCGCCAGCAGCTTGGTCGGGGTGGATACCGGGGAGCTGTTTTTT.

V gene TRBV7-2 combines with J gene TRBJ2-2; D perhaps matches TRBD1 (6 bases). V gave up 1 base and J gave up 7 bases, with 13 bases separating them. Germline loops: CDR1 SGHTA, CDR2 FQGNSA. The CDR3 contains 15 residues. Here the CDR3 reads CASSLDGTRGGELFF. The CDR3 region has the DNA TGTGCCAGCAGCTTAGACGGGACAAGGGGCGGGGAGCTGTTTTTT.

The rearrangement uses TRBV5-4 and TRBJ2-2, with a tentative D call TRBD1 (6 bases). From germline, CDR1 is SGHNT and CDR2 YYREEE (reference sequence). There are 16 residues in the CDR3. Trimming shortened V by 4 bases and J by 2 bases, and 15 bases separated the two germline ends. This CDR3 is CASSPLSGQNTGELFF. CDR3 bases: TGTGCCAGCAGCCCCCTTTCGGGACAAAACACCGGGGAGCTGTTTTTT.

The chain is built from TRBV4-2 and TRBJ2-3, with 9 bases fitting TRBD2. This CDR3 contains 17 residues. CDR1 LGHNA and CDR2 YNFKEQ come from the germline V gene. Losses at the gene ends were 0 bases for V and 1 base for J; bases not matched to a gene: 5. CDR3 amino acids: CASSQDVAGAGTDTQYF. As DNA, the CDR3 is TGTGCCAGCAGCCAAGATGTAGCGGGGGCCGGCACAGATACGCAGTATTTT.

The V gene is TRBV6-5, the J gene TRBJ2-7; 10 bases are a match to TRBD2. The length of the CDR3 is 14 residues. Germline V CDR1 and CDR2: MNHEY, SVGAGI. Germline trimming cut 6 bases from V and 3 bases from J; bases unmatched to any gene: 5. The CDR3 is CASRRTSGVYEQYF. The CDR3 nucleotides are TGTGCCAGCAGACGCACTAGCGGGGTCTACGAGCAGTACTTC.

The chain uses TRBV2 and TRBJ2-3; 11 bases map to TRBD2. Per the germline V gene, CDR1 is SNHLY and CDR2 is FYNNEI. The CDR3 sequence is 21 residues long. J was trimmed by 0 bases and V by 4 bases; bases with no gene match: 18. CDR3 loop: CASSVVLTSGADGTSTDTQYF. CDR3 bases: TGTGCCAGCAGTGTGGTTTTGACTAGCGGGGCGGACGGAACTAGCACAGATACGCAGTATTTT.

The chain is built from TRBV9 and TRBJ1-3; 7 nucleotides agree with TRBD1. V trimming: 4 bases; J trimming: 0 bases; junction bases outside the gene matches: 4. Germline assignment: CDR1 SGDLS and CDR2 YYNGEE. This CDR3 has 15 residues. The CDR3 reads CASSSRDSSGNTIYF. Here the CDR3 DNA reads TGTGCCAGCAGCTCTAGGGACAGCTCTGGAAACACCATATATTTT.